What follows describes a single T cell receptor beta chain. Its antigen remains unidentified. These data come from a study of glioma-infiltrating T cells. Study context: Glioma patients had dexamethasone for six or fewer days before surgery.

The length of the CDR3 is 13 residues. V lost 5 bases, J lost 8 bases, and 13 bases lay in between. Germline CDR1 SGHTA, CDR2 FQGNSA. Study-level results: Patients with low tissue-blood divergence carried a signature set of shared blood CDR3 motifs.

TCR alpha and beta CDR3 regions were amplified from RNA using iRepertoire nested multiplex PCR. One entry per CDR3 protein, called by TCRdb with MiXCR from the multiplex PCR reads. The table records a few hundred thousand distinct CDR3 sequences, around 45% of them present only once. The source material was glioma tissue, nonneoplastic brain tissue, or PBMCs (not recorded which). The rearrangement uses TRBV7-2 and TRBJ2-1; D uncertain. The receptor comes from a human donor with low-grade glioma or glioblastoma, undergoing nonglioma brain surgery, or in good health (not recorded which). The CDR3 DNA reads TGTGCCAGCAGCCTCTACGAAGGAGATGAGCAGTTCTTC. Protein sequence: CASSLYEGDEQFF.